This T cell receptor (beta chain) appears in the sequencing data of a study of Ad26.COV2.S vaccination and SARS-CoV-2 variants. Study results and limitations: People given the vaccine had a wider spike-specific TCR breadth than placebo recipients did.

Treatment denoted: roughly 20 received Ad26.COV2.S at low or high dose, single or two shots; about 5 received placebo; per-sample allocation not given. Collection of samples fell on day 63 after the first vaccine or placebo injection. With regard to this clone: Its matching antigen is unknown.

TCRdb's table, derived via immunoSEQ multiplex PCR, lists solely in-frame clones and lacks some. This repertoire shows some 450,000 clones, 90% found once; its top ten account for approximately 4.5%. The germline V and J ends were trimmed by 8 bases and 4 bases, with 15 bases remaining between them. Germline V gene sequence: CDR1 MDHEN, CDR2 SYDVKM. The CDR3 has 15 amino acids. Sequenced material: peripheral blood, taken in a trial of Ad26.COV2.S vaccine versus placebo. The chain combines TRBV28 with TRBJ2-6; tentatively, D is TRBD2 (7 bases). This TCR was recovered from a person between 18 and 65 years old who received the Ad26.COV2.S COVID-19 vaccine or a placebo. The CDR3 DNA follows: TGTGCCAGCGGGAGGGGGGCGTCCGGGGCCAACGTCCTGACTTTC. This codes for CASGRGASGANVLTF.